Listed below are T cell receptor beta chains from one sample, sequenced in a study of human T cells and chemical hapten exposure. TCRdb re-derived calls from the RACE reads in MiXCR, one entry per CDR3 protein. Of 100,000 to 150,000 distinct CDR3 sequences in the sample, less than 15% were seen once. The sample here was whole blood, taken in connection with sensitization to the hapten diphenylcyclopropenone (DPC). The origin of the receptors is a woman in her late teens or twenties with alopecia areata. Some clones in this sample may be carry-over from other donors' samples. The CDR3 runs from the conserved cysteine through the conserved F or W. The order of the fields is J gene, V gene, CDR3 length, CDR3 protein.

J: TRBJ2-7
V: TRBV24-1
length: 16
CDR3: CATSALTATKSYEQYF

J: TRBJ1-3
V: TRBV5-4
length: 13
CDR3: CASSSQGRNTIYF

J: TRBJ2-3
V: TRBV6-2/TRBV6-3
length: 15
CDR3: CATRAAGARTDTQYF

J: TRBJ1-1
V: TRBV18
length: 14
CDR3: CASSPDRTNTEAFF

J: TRBJ2-1
V: TRBV24-1
length: 14
CDR3: CATSDSGSYNEQFF

J: TRBJ1-1
V: TRBV6-6
length: 13
CDR3: CASTRHRDTEAFF

J: TRBJ2-7
V: TRBV5-1
length: 13
CDR3: CASSSGWGYEQYF

J: TRBJ2-5
V: TRBV28
length: 15
CDR3: CASSHPGTGGETQYF

J: TRBJ2-2
V: TRBV29-1
length: 17
CDR3: CSVSRFKVDPNTGELFF

J: TRBJ2-7
V: TRBV18
length: 13
CDR3: CASSPGATYEQYF

J: TRBJ1-2
V: TRBV27
length: 13
CDR3: CASSLGQSYGYTF

J: TRBJ2-3
V: TRBV7-9
length: 19
CDR3: CASSLVSGPLRWGTDTQYF